This entry lists 31 T cell receptor beta chains sequenced from one sample in a study of blood T cells in healthy people across ages. Together with a sample-barcoded 5' primer, a J-beta primer mix was included in a second PCR lasting about 6 to 11 cycles. TCRdb itself ran the 5' RACE reads through MiXCR, one entry per CDR3 protein. The sample lists about 780,000 distinct CDR3 sequences, about half seen once, with 15% to 20% in the top ten. Source material: blood. These receptors were obtained from a man at least 80 years old in good health.

The chain uses TRBV24-1 and TRBJ2-1, with D unclear. V lost 3 bases and J 4 bases, leaving 9 bases between the germline ends. Looked up from germline, CDR1 is KGHDR and CDR2 is SFDVKD. The CDR3 runs to 14 residues. This CDR3 reads CATSDVRQYNEQFF. The CDR3 nucleotides read TGTGCCACCAGTGATGTGCGGCAGTACAATGAGCAGTTCTTC.

The sample holds a few counts of this clonotype. The chain employs TRBV7-9 and TRBJ2-7, with D hard to call. V was clipped by 3 bases and J by 6 bases, with 9 bases between them. From germline, CDR1 is SEHNR and CDR2 FQNEAQ (reference sequence). This CDR3 spans 12 amino acids. The CDR3 sequence is CASSFYTREQYF. Written as DNA, the CDR3 is TGTGCCAGCAGCTTCTATACCCGCGAGCAGTACTTC.

This clonotype appeared once. This rearrangement joins TRBV3-1 to TRBJ1-1; D is ambiguous. V lost 0 bases and J 2 bases, leaving 7 bases between the germline ends. CDR1 LGHDT and CDR2 YNNKEL come from the germline V gene (reference sequence). The CDR3 consists of 14 residues. The CDR3 bases are TGTGCCAGCAGCCAAGAACAGCTAAACACTGAAGCTTTCTTT. Residues: CASSQEQLNTEAFF.

V and J are TRBV27 and TRBJ2-5; no clear D gene. CDR1 MNHEY and CDR2 SMNVEV come from the germline V gene (reference sequence). V gave up 5 bases and J gave up 5 bases, with 9 bases separating them. The CDR3 has 12 residues. CDR3 nucleotide sequence: TGTGCCAGCAGTCACTCCAGGGAGACCCAGTACTTC. Its translation: CASSHSRETQYF.

This sequence joins TRBV9 and TRBJ2-3; D is possibly TRBD2 (5 bases). The CDR3 spans 14 residues. Trimming stripped 1 base from V and 3 bases from J, with 9 bases between. CDR1 SGDLS and CDR2 YYNGEE come from the germline V gene. The CDR3 DNA sequence: TGTGCCAGCAGCGTAATGTGGGAGACAGATACGCAGTATTTT. Translated, it gives CASSVMWETDTQYF. The full variable domain, with the rest looked up from reference TRBV9 and TRBJ2-3, is DSGVTQTPKHLITATGQRVTLRCSPRSGDLSVYWYQQSLDQGLQFLIQYYNGEERAKGNILERFSAQQFPDLHSELNLSSLELGDSALYFCASSVMWETDTQYFGPGTRLTVL.

This clonotype occurred a few times. The CDR3, as DNA: TGTGCCAGCAGTTTAGAACAGGGGGCCAAAAACATTCAGTACTTC. Translated, it gives CASSLEQGAKNIQYF. The chain recombines TRBV12-3 or TRBV12-4 with TRBJ2-4; TRBD1 aligns across 7 bases. The CDR3 extends over 15 amino acids. Trimming took 1 base from V and 1 from J; bases not matched to a gene: 1.

A few counts support this clonotype. The genes are TRBV25-1 and TRBJ2-3; no reliable D call. V lost 5 bases, J lost 2 bases, and 11 bases lay in between. The CDR3 loop spans 14 amino acids. Germline CDR1 is MGHDK and CDR2 is SYGVNS. CDR3 sequence (DNA): TGTGCCAGCAGTCAGCTGGTCCACACAGATACGCAGTATTTT. This translates into CASSQLVHTDTQYF.

The rearrangement links TRBV29-1 to TRBJ2-7; the match to TRBD2 covers 11 bases. Trimming took 4 bases from V and 5 from J; bases not matched to a gene: 4. The CDR3 has 13 residues. The germline CDR1 and CDR2 sequences are SQVTM and ANQGSEA. The CDR3 protein is CSVASGRPHEQYF. The DNA of the CDR3 is TGCAGCGTTGCTAGCGGGAGGCCCCACGAGCAGTACTTC.

The table lists this clonotype with many counts. The chain recombines TRBV5-1 with TRBJ2-6, with TRBD1 matching over 7 bases. The germline gives CDR1 SGHRS, CDR2 YFSETQ. CDR3 length equals 16 residues. Germline trimming cut 7 bases from V and 0 bases from J; bases unmatched to any gene: 7. CDR3 coding DNA: TGCGCCAGCGGTGGACAGGTCCTCTCTGGGGCCAACGTCCTGACTTTC. Translating gives CASGGQVLSGANVLTF.

This CDR3 reads CASSQDHPADSTDTQYF. The DNA for the CDR3 is TGCGCCAGCAGCCAAGATCATCCAGCGGATAGCACAGATACGCAGTATTTT. The J gene is TRBJ2-3, the V gene TRBV4-1, with a weak D call TRBD2 (5 bases). Between the trimmed V and J ends, which lost 0 bases and 0 bases, there was a span of 13 bases. The CDR3 runs to 17 residues. Per germline, CDR1 MGHRA and CDR2 YSYEKL.

The chain couples TRBV28 to TRBJ2-2; D may be TRBD1 or TRBD2 (5 bases each). Germline loops: CDR1 MDHEN, CDR2 SYDVKM. This CDR3 contains 14 residues. The V end was cut by 6 bases, the J end by 1 base, with 9 bases between. The CDR3: CASRRGRNTGELFF. Here the CDR3 DNA reads TGTGCCAGCAGACGGGGACGGAACACCGGGGAGCTGTTTTTT.

The chain uses TRBV11-3 and TRBJ2-5; 7 nucleotides align to TRBD2. Germline assignment: CDR1 SGHNT and CDR2 YENEEA. The trim removed 1 base at V and 5 bases at J, leaving 7 bases unmatched. The CDR3 is 15 residues long. The CDR3 bases are TGTGCCAGCAGCTTAGGCCGGACTAGTCGGGAGACCCAGTACTTC. Encoded protein: CASSLGRTSRETQYF.

To note about this clonotype: This sequence may be a read error, since a much larger clone differs from it by one base. The genes are TRBV7-2 and TRBJ2-1, with TRBD2 matching 7 bases. The germline V gene has CDR1 SGHTA and CDR2 FQGNSA. Germline trimming cut 5 bases from V and 8 bases from J; bases unmatched to any gene: 6. The CDR3 runs to 13 residues. DNA for the CDR3: TGTGCCAGCAGCCGGGACTATGGGGATGAGCAGTTCTTC. Translating it yields CASSRDYGDEQFF.

This clonotype was seen a few times. The CDR3 protein is CSVGGLSSYEQYF. The CDR3 DNA sequence: TGCAGCGTTGGGGGATTGAGCTCCTACGAGCAGTACTTC. The rearrangement joins TRBV29-1 to TRBJ2-7; D gene uncertain. Germline V lookup: CDR1 SQVTM, CDR2 ANQGSEA. The CDR3 length is 13 residues. The V gene lost 4 bases and the J gene lost 0 bases, with 10 bases spanning the gap.

CDR3: CASSLVPGDEAFF. The CDR3, as DNA: TGTGCCAGCAGCTTAGTACCGGGGGATGAAGCTTTCTTT. This rearrangement joins TRBV11-2 to TRBJ1-1; TRBD1 is a possible D gene (5 bases). V lost 1 base and J 7 bases, leaving 10 bases between the germline ends. CDR1 is SGHAT, CDR2 FQNNGV, per germline. This CDR3 has 13 residues.

In the case of this clonotype: A read error is possible here, since a much larger clone lies one base away. This sequence joins TRBV29-1 and TRBJ2-1, with D perhaps TRBD2 (7 bases). The J call is in doubt because the DNA end fits TRBJ2-7 better. Germline CDR1 and CDR2: SQVTM and ANQGSEA. This CDR3 region has 15 residues. The CDR3 protein is CSVEGGAGPDNEQYF. In nucleotides, the CDR3 is TGCAGCGTTGAGGGGGGGGCGGGACCCGACAATGAGCAGTACTTC.

The chain recombines TRBV7-3 with TRBJ2-1, with 7 positions matching TRBD1. The germline gives CDR1 SGHTA, CDR2 FQGTGA. J gave up 10 bases and V 3 bases, and 6 bases lay outside the gene matches. This CDR3 has 13 residues. The CDR3 is CASSLYRGVEQFF. CDR3 sequence (DNA): TGTGCCAGCAGCTTGTACAGGGGTGTCGAGCAGTTCTTC.

Note on this clonotype: A read error may produce the germline difference seen at one junction end. V is TRBV7-2 and J is TRBJ1-4; perhaps TRBD1 as D (5 bases). Germline-derived CDR1 and CDR2 are SGHTA and FQGNSA. The CDR3 extends over 15 amino acids. For the CDR3, the DNA is TGTGCCAGCAGCGTAGCTCTGGGGCGCCATGGAAAACTGTTTTTT. Translated, it gives CASSVALGRHGKLFF.

The gene calls are TRBV10-3 and TRBJ1-2; D not resolved. Trimming cost V 6 bases and J 7 bases, with 15 bases left between them. This CDR3 is 13 amino acids long. Per the germline V gene, CDR1 is ENHRY and CDR2 is SYGVKD. The CDR3 sequence is CAIRDTNWGGYTF. CDR3 nucleotide sequence: TGTGCCATCAGAGACACAAACTGGGGTGGCTACACCTTC.

This chain joins TRBV12-3 or TRBV12-4 and TRBJ2-5, with 11 bases identical to TRBD2. The junction had 15 bases not matched to a gene; V was cut back by 5 bases and J by 13 bases. The CDR3 totals 15 residues. This CDR3 reads CASSREGLAEFSRYF. DNA of the CDR3: TGTGCCAGCAGTCGGGAGGGACTAGCGGAGTTTAGTCGGTACTTC.

This chain joins TRBV9 and TRBJ2-1, with a weak D call TRBD2 (6 bases). The V gene's germline CDR1 is SGDLS and CDR2 YYNGEE. Trimming removed 2 bases from V and 8 bases from J, with 14 bases in between. The CDR3 is made up of 14 amino acids. This CDR3 reads CASSVRGARDEQFF. The CDR3 region has the DNA TGTGCCAGCAGCGTGCGCGGGGCGCGGGATGAGCAGTTCTTC.

The chain couples TRBV29-1 to TRBJ1-5, with D possibly matching TRBD1 (6 bases). Trimming cost V 6 bases and J 6 bases, with 12 bases left between them. Germline V gene lookup returns CDR1 SQVTM and CDR2 ANQGSEA. The length of the CDR3 is 12 residues. Here the CDR3 DNA reads TGCAGCGTATACAGGGAGGGTCAGCCCCAGCATTTT. It specifies CSVYREGQPQHF.

Concerning this clonotype itself: This may stem from a read error, because a much larger clone lies one nucleotide away. The V gene is TRBV4-1, the J gene TRBJ2-7, with 9 bases that match TRBD2. The CDR3 runs to 14 residues. Per germline, CDR1 MGHRA and CDR2 YSYEKL. After removal of 4 bases from V and 7 bases from J, the junction contained 8 bases not matched to a gene. This CDR3 reads CASSRPGLADEQYF. The CDR3 region has the DNA TGCGCCAGCAGCCGCCCGGGACTAGCAGATGAGCAGTACTTC.

This clonotype was recorded at least ten times. This chain connects TRBV25-1 to TRBJ2-7; the D call may be TRBD1 or TRBD2 (5 bases each). Germline V gene lookup returns CDR1 MGHDK and CDR2 SYGVNS. V was trimmed by 6 bases and J by 3 bases, leaving 18 bases between them. This CDR3 contains 15 residues. The CDR3 loop reads CASRTPGNRGYEQYF. The DNA for the CDR3 is TGTGCCAGCAGGACACCGGGAAATAGGGGCTACGAGCAGTACTTC.

This chain uses TRBV24-1 with TRBJ2-5; TRBD1 agrees at 8 bases. Per germline, CDR1 KGHDR and CDR2 SFDVKD. V was clipped by 3 bases and J by 11 bases; unmatched bases: 16. This CDR3 has 16 amino acids. In DNA, the CDR3 is TGTGCCACCAGTGATCCCCGTAGGGACAGGCCAGATGAGCAGTACTTC. The encoded protein is CATSDPRRDRPDEQYF.

As to this clonotype: One base away lies a much larger clone, so this may be a sequencing read error. The V gene is TRBV5-5, the J gene TRBJ2-1; the D is unclear. This CDR3 region has 15 residues. The germline V gene encodes CDR1 SGHKS and CDR2 YYEKEE (reference sequence). V was cut by 1 base and J by 10 bases, with 18 bases left in between. The CDR3 sequence is CASSLRTEDSYEQFF. DNA of the CDR3: TGTGCCAGCAGCTTGCGGACGGAAGACTCCTACGAGCAGTTCTTC.

The genes are TRBV7-2 and TRBJ2-1; TRBD1 matches at 7 bases. The CDR3 covers 15 residues. CDR1 SGHTA and CDR2 FQGNSA come from the germline V gene. V was pared by 3 bases and J by 13 bases, with 15 bases of the junction left unmatched. The CDR3 region has the DNA TGTGCCAGCAGCTTCGCCGGGACAGCGCAAGAGACCCAGTTCTTC. Its protein is CASSFAGTAQETQFF.

V and J are TRBV6-5 and TRBJ2-1, with a weak D call TRBD2 (6 bases). The CDR3 runs 15 residues. Trimming pared 6 bases from V and 1 base from J, leaving 13 bases between. From germline, CDR1 is MNHEY and CDR2 SVGAGI. CDR3 coding DNA: TGTGCCAGCAGAAGAGGAGGGGAGTCCTACAATGAGCAGTTCTTC. This gives the protein CASRRGGESYNEQFF.

This chain uses TRBV24-1 with TRBJ2-1; D is unclear. CDR3 length equals 15 residues. Germline CDR1 reads KGHDR; CDR2 reads SFDVKD. Trimming cost V 9 bases and J 7 bases, with 21 bases left between them. Here the CDR3 reads CATAPTRRDRNEQFF. The DNA of the CDR3 is TGTGCCACCGCCCCTACCAGAAGGGATCGGAATGAGCAGTTCTTC.

This clonotype was seen more than once but under ten times. The V call is TRBV11-2, the J call TRBJ2-1, with a possible D match to TRBD1 (6 bases). Per germline, CDR1 SGHAT and CDR2 FQNNGV. V lost 0 bases and J lost 3, with 9 bases in between. The CDR3 length is 15 residues. The CDR3: CASSLDLRGYNEQFF. The CDR3 coding sequence is TGTGCCAGCAGCTTAGATCTCAGGGGCTACAATGAGCAGTTCTTC.

Concerning this clonotype itself: Its ends do not fully match the called genes, so a read error is possible. This chain connects TRBV24-1 to TRBJ2-1; TRBD2 aligns across 9 bases. Germline assignment: CDR1 KGHDR and CDR2 SFDVKD. This CDR3 region has 16 residues. The CDR3 region has the DNA TGCGCCACAACACGCGGTAGCGGGAGTGCATACAGTGAGCAGTTCTTC. This encodes CATTRGSGSAYSEQFF.